These 24 T cell receptor beta chains were all obtained from the same sample, sequenced in a study of post-analysis software for immune sequencing data. Findings and limits, study-wide: The five TRBV segments detected at higher frequency in patients than in controls included TRBV5-6, TRBV5-1 and TRBV20-1.

These receptors are not linked to any known antigen. Unique molecular identifiers were present in the TCR beta cDNA libraries. MiXCR was run by TCRdb on the PCR reads, yielding one entry per CDR3 protein. The sample carries hundreds of thousands of distinct CDR3 sequences, around 33% recorded once. What was sequenced was blood. Every receptor here comes from a girl aged 10 to 17 with multiple sclerosis.

This clonotype was picked up a small number of times. V usage is TRBV7-2 and J usage is TRBJ2-7; 8 bases are shared with TRBD1. CDR3 length: 16 amino acids. The germline V gene has CDR1 SGHTA and CDR2 FQGNSA. Trimming cost V 5 bases and J 0 bases; bases outside gene matches: 9. The DNA of the CDR3 is TGTGCCAGCAGCCCAACGGGACAGGCGAACTCCTACGAGCAGTACTTC. Its translation: CASSPTGQANSYEQYF.

The rearrangement uses TRBV11-2 and TRBJ2-1; a weak D match, TRBD2 (7 bases). The CDR3 totals 15 residues. V was clipped by 5 bases and J by 3 bases, with 14 bases between them. Germline values: CDR1 SGHAT, CDR2 FQNNGV. The CDR3 loop reads CASSPPGGYYNEQFF. DNA for the CDR3: TGTGCCAGCAGCCCGCCGGGGGGCTACTACAATGAGCAGTTCTTC.

The J gene is TRBJ1-2, the V gene TRBV5-1; D gene unclear. The CDR3 consists of 15 residues. Germline lookup yields CDR1 SGHRS and CDR2 YFSETQ. V was cut by 0 bases and J by 2 bases, with 11 bases left in between. CDR3 DNA sequence: TGCGCCAGCAGCTTGGGTGCCTCAAGCAACTATGGCTACACCTTC. Translation gives CASSLGASSNYGYTF.

The chain is built from TRBV28 and TRBJ2-1; 9 bases are shared with TRBD2. The V gene end was trimmed by 3 bases and the J gene end by 4 bases; junction bases not matched to a gene: 4. Germline CDR1 reads MDHEN; CDR2 reads SYDVKM. The CDR3 covers 15 residues. The CDR3 DNA sequence: TGTGCCAGCAGTTTGAGGCGGGGGGGTTACAATGAGCAGTTCTTC. Translation gives CASSLRRGGYNEQFF.

The chain carries TRBV20-1 and TRBJ2-3; 8 bases align to TRBD2. The CDR3 consists of 12 residues. Germline V gives CDR1 DFQATT, CDR2 SNEGSKA (reference sequence). V was clipped by 6 bases and J by 8 bases; unmatched bases: 7. CDR3 sequence: CSAPGGGSTQYF. CDR3 sequence (DNA): TGCAGTGCCCCCGGGGGGGGGAGTACGCAGTATTTT.

V usage is TRBV6-6 and J usage is TRBJ1-3; a weak D match, TRBD1 (5 bases). This CDR3 is built from 17 residues. The V gene's germline CDR1 is MNHNY and CDR2 SVGAGI (reference sequence). Deletions cut 0 bases from V and 0 bases from J, with 12 bases between. CDR3 DNA: TGTGCCAGCAGTTACTCGGGGCAGGCCGACTCTGGAAACACCATATATTTT. This gives the protein CASSYSGQADSGNTIYF.

This clonotype came up a few times. V usage is TRBV7-3 and J usage is TRBJ2-3; 8 bases match TRBD1. V was pared by 5 bases and J by 0 bases, with 7 bases of the junction left unmatched. The germline CDR1 and CDR2 sequences are SGHTA and FQGTGA. This CDR3 comprises 16 residues. The CDR3: CASSAHRTGSTDTQYF. CDR3 DNA sequence: TGTGCCAGCAGCGCTCACCGGACAGGGAGCACAGATACGCAGTATTTT. Full variable domain (remainder filled in from reference TRBV7-3 and TRBJ2-3): GAGVSQTPSNKVTEKGKYVELRCDPISGHTALYWYRQSLGQGPEFLIYFQGTGAADDSGLPNDRFFAVRPEGSVSTLKIQRTERGDSAVYLCASSAHRTGSTDTQYFGPGTRLTVL.

The J gene is TRBJ1-2, the V gene TRBV20-1; 7 bases line up with TRBD1. The V segment lost 1 base and the J segment 3 bases; nucleotides outside the gene matches: 5. Germline CDR1 DFQATT, CDR2 SNEGSKA (reference sequence). CDR3 size: 14 residues. The CDR3 nucleotides read TGCAGTGCTAGAGTACAGGGGTTTGACTATGGCTACACCTTC. Its translation is CSARVQGFDYGYTF.

This clonotype showed up just a few times. The chain links TRBV12-3 or TRBV12-4 to TRBJ2-3, with TRBD1 as a possible D gene (5 bases). This CDR3 comprises 15 residues. Trimming stripped 6 bases from V and 0 bases from J, with 13 bases between. CDR3 sequence (DNA): TGTGCCAGCAGCCCGACAGCCTCTAGCACAGATACGCAGTATTTT. Translation gives CASSPTASSTDTQYF.

This clonotype was found once. The J gene is TRBJ2-7, the V gene TRBV5-6; TRBD1 is a possible D gene (6 bases). From germline, CDR1 is SGHDT and CDR2 YYEEEE. The CDR3 consists of 15 residues. V lost 4 bases, J lost 1 base, and 15 bases lay in between. Written as DNA, the CDR3 is TGTGCCAGCAGCCATCGCGCAACAGGGTCCTACGAGCAGTACTTC. It codes for CASSHRATGSYEQYF.

The sample holds a few counts of this clonotype. The rearrangement uses TRBV6-2 or TRBV6-3 and TRBJ2-7, with TRBD1 matching 12 bases. The CDR3 sequence is 15 residues long. The germline CDR1 and CDR2 sequences are MNHEY and SVGEGT. V dropped 6 bases and J dropped 6; count of bases not matched to a gene: 9. CDR3 region: CASRPRDRGLGEQYF. The CDR3 region has the DNA TGTGCCAGCAGGCCCCGGGACAGGGGGCTCGGCGAGCAGTACTTC.

The rearrangement links TRBV9 to TRBJ2-1; D is ambiguous. Germline-derived CDR1 and CDR2 are SGDLS and YYNGEE. Trimming pared 1 base from V and 8 bases from J, leaving 16 bases between. CDR3 length: 15 amino acids. The CDR3 sequence: CASSVLGSGGDEQFF. As DNA, the CDR3 is TGTGCCAGCAGCGTATTGGGCTCAGGCGGCGATGAGCAGTTCTTC. Complete variable domain (other parts from reference TRBV9 and TRBJ2-1): DSGVTQTPKHLITATGQRVTLRCSPRSGDLSVYWYQQSLDQGLQFLIQYYNGEERAKGNILERFSAQQFPDLHSELNLSSLELGDSALYFCASSVLGSGGDEQFFGPGTRLTVL.

The chain combines TRBV12-3 or TRBV12-4 with TRBJ1-5, with TRBD1 identical over 9 bases. The CDR3 has 15 residues. V lost 6 bases, J lost 7 bases, and 10 bases stayed unmatched. This CDR3 reads CASSLTGQGDQPQHF. CDR3 DNA sequence: TGTGCCAGCAGCCTAACGGGACAGGGAGACCAGCCCCAGCATTTT.

This clonotype was counted ten times or more. The chain has TRBV4-1 and TRBJ1-2, with D tentatively TRBD1 (5 bases). Germline loops: CDR1 MGHRA, CDR2 YSYEKL. The CDR3 totals 17 residues. Trimming removed 4 bases from V and 1 base from J, with 19 bases in between. The DNA of the CDR3 is TGCGCCAGCAGCCCTGCCAGAGGGGTCAATTTTAACTATGGCTACACCTTC. It translates to CASSPARGVNFNYGYTF.

This chain joins TRBV5-5 and TRBJ1-6, with unresolved D. The V end lost 0 bases, the J end lost 3 bases, and 7 bases lay between the germline ends. This CDR3 comprises 15 residues. Germline V lookup: CDR1 SGHKS, CDR2 YYEKEE (reference sequence). CDR3 in DNA: TGTGCCAGCAGCTTGGGCAGAAGCTATAATTCACCCCTCCACTTT. Its translation: CASSLGRSYNSPLHF.

This clonotype showed up just a few times. The rearrangement links TRBV6-5 to TRBJ1-2; TRBD1 is a possible D gene (6 bases). V lost 7 bases, J lost 4 bases, and 19 bases lay in between. Germline V gene data show CDR1 as MNHEY and CDR2 as SVGAGI. This CDR3 comprises 15 residues. CDR3 sequence (DNA): TGTGCCAGCACCCCCGGACAGCCGGGTTCCTATGGCTACACCTTC. Translation gives CASTPGQPGSYGYTF.

The rearrangement uses TRBV7-2 and TRBJ2-5, with 8 bases fitting TRBD1. Germline V gene sequence: CDR1 SGHTA, CDR2 FQGNSA. The CDR3 runs 16 residues. Losses at the gene ends were 2 bases for V and 4 bases for J; bases not matched to a gene: 9. For the CDR3, the DNA is TGTGCCAGCAGCTTATTCCCAGGGGGCTCTGGAGAGACCCAGTACTTC. The encoded protein is CASSLFPGGSGETQYF.

This clonotype has more than one count but fewer than ten. The chain has TRBV12-3 or TRBV12-4 and TRBJ1-5; D uncertain. This CDR3 has 15 amino acids. V lost 5 bases and J 3 bases, leaving 14 bases between the germline ends. DNA of the CDR3: TGTGCCAGCAGTCCCCCGGGCAGCCACAATCAGCCCCAGCATTTT. Translated, it gives CASSPPGSHNQPQHF.

This clonotype was seen more than once but under ten times. J is TRBJ2-5 and V is TRBV5-5; 13 nucleotides align to TRBD2. This CDR3 is built from 18 residues. V trimming: 4 bases; J trimming: 4 bases; junction bases outside the gene matches: 13. CDR1 is SGHKS and CDR2 is YYEKEE in the germline V gene (reference sequence). The CDR3 nucleotides are TGTGCCAGCAGCCCGACTAGCGGGGGGCCATACAACAGAGAGACCCAGTACTTC. Translated, it gives CASSPTSGGPYNRETQYF.

The chain has TRBV12-3 or TRBV12-4 and TRBJ1-6; 9 bases line up with TRBD1. This CDR3 spans 16 amino acids. The J segment lost 5 bases and the V segment lost 2 bases, leaving 4 bases of the junction unmatched. DNA of the CDR3: TGTGCCAGCAGTTTACGGACAGGGGCCAATAATTCACCCCTCCACTTT. Translated: CASSLRTGANNSPLHF.

This CDR3 reads CATSRDQGRTYEQYF. The CDR3 coding sequence is TGTGCCACCAGCAGGGACCAGGGACGCACCTACGAGCAGTACTTC. This chain links TRBV15 with TRBJ2-7; D assignment may be TRBD1 or TRBD2 (5 bases each). Germline V gene lookup returns CDR1 LNHNV and CDR2 YYDKDF (reference sequence). CDR3 length: 15 amino acids. The V and J ends lost 3 bases and 2 bases respectively, with 14 bases between them.

The J gene is TRBJ2-1, the V gene TRBV20-1; D gene uncertain. The CDR3 totals 13 residues. Trimming cost V 1 base and J 6 bases, with 10 bases left between them. Germline lookup yields CDR1 DFQATT and CDR2 SNEGSKA (reference sequence). In DNA form, the CDR3 reads TGCAGTGCTAGAGTCGAGACGGTCAATGAGCAGTTCTTC. This gives the protein CSARVETVNEQFF.

The chain couples TRBV7-6 to TRBJ2-7; 7 bases map to TRBD1. This CDR3 is 14 amino acids long. Per germline, CDR1 SGHVS and CDR2 FNYEAQ. J lost 2 bases, V lost 5 bases, and 6 bases had no gene match. CDR3 coding DNA: TGTGCCAGCAGCCCCCTGGGACAGACCTACGAGCAGTACTTC. Translation: CASSPLGQTYEQYF.

This clonotype has a handful of counts. V gene TRBV10-3 combines with J gene TRBJ2-1; TRBD1 matches 7 bases. J gave up 0 bases and V 4 bases, and 6 bases lay outside the gene matches. The CDR3 length is 16 residues. Germline lookup yields CDR1 ENHRY and CDR2 SYGVKD. The DNA for the CDR3 is TGTGCCATCAGTGGGGAACAGGGGAGCTCCTACAATGAGCAGTTCTTC. Translating it yields CAISGEQGSSYNEQFF.